The 11 T cell receptor beta chains below were found in one sample sequenced in a study of blood T cell repertoires in COVID-19. Some clones are missing from TCRdb's copy, which holds only in-frame ones; the method was immunoSEQ multiplex PCR. The table includes approximately 310,000 clones, 80% to 90% detected once. Sequenced material: PBMCs or T cells enriched from blood (not recorded which). The origin of the receptors is a man aged 30 to 45 who had recovered from COVID-19.

V is TRBV7-9 and J is TRBJ2-3; 7 bases match TRBD1. The V gene end was trimmed by 1 base and the J gene end by 1 base; junction bases not matched to a gene: 11. Germline V CDR1 and CDR2: SEHNR, FQNEAQ (reference sequence). The CDR3 loop spans 18 amino acids. The CDR3 region is CASSLGWDSWERTDTQYF. CDR3 DNA: TGTGCCAGCAGCTTAGGGTGGGACAGTTGGGAGCGCACAGATACGCAGTATTTT. The variable domain in full, with the rest retrieved from reference TRBV7-9 and TRBJ2-3, is DTGVSQNPRHKITKRGQNVTFRCDPISEHNRLYWYRQTLGQGPEFLTYFQNEAQLEKSRLLSDRFSAERPKGSFSTLEIQRTEQGDSAMYLCASSLGWDSWERTDTQYFGPGTRLTVL.

The V and J genes are TRBV6-5 and TRBJ1-2; 8 bases line up with TRBD1. The CDR3 is made up of 12 amino acids. V shed 8 bases and J 7 bases; nucleotides not matched to a gene: 6. Germline V CDR1 and CDR2: MNHEY, SVGAGI. The CDR3 coding sequence is TGTGCCAGCTACAGGGGGAGTGGTGGCTACACCTTC. Translation gives CASYRGSGGYTF.

The chain combines TRBV9 with TRBJ2-3; TRBD2 aligns across 8 bases. The CDR3 consists of 16 residues. V gave up 3 bases and J gave up 5 bases; unmatched junction bases: 11. Germline values: CDR1 SGDLS, CDR2 YYNGEE. The CDR3 DNA follows: TGTGCCAGCAGCGGCTCACCCCGCGGGGGGAGAGATACGCAGTATTTT. It specifies CASSGSPRGGRDTQYF.

This clone came up a few times. The chain has TRBV19 and TRBJ1-1, with 8 bases fitting TRBD1. Germline V gene sequence: CDR1 LNHDA, CDR2 SQIVND (reference sequence). J gave up 1 base and V 7 bases, and 8 bases lay outside the gene matches. The CDR3 has 15 residues. The CDR3 sequence is CASMNRDRPNTEAFF. As DNA, the CDR3 is TGTGCCAGTATGAACCGGGACAGGCCGAACACTGAAGCTTTCTTT.

This clone showed up just once. J is TRBJ1-2 and V is TRBV9; TRBD1 aligns across 8 bases. The ends lost 4 bases at V and 2 bases at J; junction bases unmatched: 4. This CDR3 contains 14 residues. Germline V CDR1 and CDR2: SGDLS, YYNGEE. The CDR3 loop is CASSLRTGNYGYTF. In DNA form, the CDR3 reads TGTGCCAGCAGCCTACGGACAGGGAACTATGGCTACACCTTC. Full variable domain (missing parts from reference TRBV9 and TRBJ1-2): DSGVTQTPKHLITATGQRVTLRCSPRSGDLSVYWYQQSLDQGLQFLIQYYNGEERAKGNILERFSAQQFPDLHSELNLSSLELGDSALYFCASSLRTGNYGYTFGSGTRLTVV.

V is TRBV11-2 and J is TRBJ1-2; tentatively, D is TRBD1 (6 bases). Germline-derived CDR1 and CDR2 are SGHAT and FQNNGV. With 5 bases removed from V and 7 bases from J, the gap between germline ends came to 17 bases. CDR3 length equals 14 residues. This CDR3 is CASSPGGGGFGYTF. The DNA of the CDR3 is TGTGCCAGCAGCCCGGGCGGGGGCGGGTTTGGCTACACCTTC.

This clone was detected many times. The gene calls are TRBV7-8 and TRBJ1-2; D not resolved. Germline-derived CDR1 and CDR2 are SGHVS and FQNEAQ. There are 12 residues in the CDR3. Trimming removed 8 bases at V and 5 bases at J, with 12 bases between. The CDR3: CASGGFRYGYTF. CDR3 nucleotide sequence: TGTGCCAGCGGCGGGTTTCGATATGGCTACACCTTC.

V is TRBV5-1 and J is TRBJ2-3; TRBD1 agrees at 9 bases. CDR1 and CDR2 from the germline V gene are SGHRS and YFSETQ. This CDR3 has 15 residues. V lost 3 bases and J lost 4; bases outside the gene matches: 6. The CDR3 DNA reads TGCGCCAGCAGCTCTTCGGGACAGGGCGCAGATACGCAGTATTTT. Translating gives CASSSSGQGADTQYF.

This clone has a handful of counts. The chain is built from TRBV30 and TRBJ1-5, with D maybe TRBD1 (6 bases). The CDR3 runs 15 residues. The germline gives CDR1 GTSNPN, CDR2 SVGIG (reference sequence). Trimming took off 0 bases at V and 6 bases at J, with 15 bases between the two ends. The CDR3 region is CAWSVGTGIRQPQHF. The CDR3 DNA follows: TGTGCCTGGAGTGTAGGTACAGGGATTCGTCAGCCCCAGCATTTT.

The V gene is TRBV5-4, the J gene TRBJ2-5, with D hard to call. This CDR3 has 14 residues. CDR1 is SGHNT, CDR2 YYREEE, per germline (reference sequence). The ends were cut back, 7 bases at V and 5 bases at J, with 18 bases in the middle. CDR3 in amino acids: CASGDLSGWETQYF. For the CDR3, the DNA is TGTGCCAGCGGTGACTTGTCGGGTTGGGAGACCCAGTACTTC.

The chain couples TRBV4-3 to TRBJ2-7, with D perhaps TRBD1 (6 bases). The CDR3 runs 16 residues. V was cut by 0 bases and J by 4 bases, with 16 bases left in between. The germline gives CDR1 LGHNA, CDR2 YSLEER. The CDR3 here is CASSQDSLGGAYEQYF. In DNA form, the CDR3 reads TGCGCCAGCAGCCAAGATAGCTTAGGGGGAGCTTACGAGCAGTACTTC.